Presented here are 31 T cell receptor beta chains from one specimen sequenced in a study of vaccination and CD4 T cells after COVID-19. For these receptors, no antigen is known. The treatment denotes: roughly 11-day PBMC culture with coronavirus spike peptide pools or control peptides (ViraFEST assay). The study sequenced cultured CD4+ T cell DNA using the Oncomine TCR Beta short-read assay. TCRdb re-derived calls from the PCR reads in MiXCR, one entry per CDR3 protein. Of around 20,000 distinct CDR3 sequences detected, 58% appear once; the ten largest clones hold around 10%. This specimen consisted of CD4+ T cells from blood, cultured in vitro, obtained after SARS-CoV-2 vaccination. All receptors derive from a human donor who had recovered from COVID-19.

This chain joins TRBV24-1 and TRBJ1-4; D not resolved. V was pared by 7 bases and J by 3 bases, with 8 bases between. Per the germline V gene, CDR1 is KGHDR and CDR2 is SFDVKD. This CDR3 is 13 amino acids long. Written as DNA, the CDR3 is TGTGCCACCAGAAGGGCAGCTAATGAAAAACTGTTTTTT. It codes for CATRRAANEKLFF.

CDR3 sequence reads: CASRSDWEKNTEAFF. The CDR3 nucleotides read TGTGCCAGCAGATCGGACTGGGAGAAAAACACTGAAGCTTTCTTT. The gene calls are TRBV6-2 or TRBV6-3 and TRBJ1-1; D is undetermined. V was pared by 6 bases and J by 2 bases, with 16 bases between. Per germline, CDR1 MNHEY and CDR2 SVGEGT. The CDR3 has 15 residues.

The count of this clonotype is one. V gene TRBV2 combines with J gene TRBJ1-1; 7 nucleotides agree with TRBD1. From germline, CDR1 is SNHLY and CDR2 FYNNEI. Trimming took 6 bases from V and 0 from J; bases not matched to a gene: 10. The CDR3 length is 16 residues. The CDR3 loop reads CASRPGRTGLNTEAFF. CDR3 DNA: TGTGCCAGCAGACCCGGCCGGACAGGCCTGAACACTGAAGCTTTCTTT.

This sequence joins TRBV20-1 and TRBJ2-3; 9 bases agree with TRBD2. Per the germline V gene, CDR1 is DFQATT and CDR2 is SNEGSKA (reference sequence). The length of the CDR3 is 15 residues. Trimming cost V 4 bases and J 6 bases; bases outside gene matches: 11. The CDR3 is CSATWGAGGRDTQYF. The CDR3 region has the DNA TGCAGTGCTACCTGGGGGGCGGGGGGGCGTGATACGCAGTATTTT.

The rearrangement joins TRBV20-1 to TRBJ1-1; 8 bases are a match to TRBD1. This CDR3 has 11 amino acids. Per the germline V gene, CDR1 is DFQATT and CDR2 is SNEGSKA (reference sequence). J lost 10 bases, V lost 6 bases, and 7 bases had no gene match. Here the CDR3 reads CSADRAERAFF. The DNA for the CDR3 is TGCAGTGCGGACAGGGCGGAGAGAGCTTTCTTT.

This rearrangement joins TRBV7-9 to TRBJ2-5, with TRBD2 matching over 12 bases. Germline V gene data show CDR1 as SEHNR and CDR2 as FQNEAQ (reference sequence). J gave up 5 bases and V 0 bases, and 10 bases lay outside the gene matches. The CDR3 extends over 18 amino acids. Here the CDR3 DNA reads TGTGCCAGCAGCTTAGCGTCAGTGAGACTAGCGGGAGAGGAGACCCAGTACTTC. It specifies CASSLASVRLAGEETQYF.

The chain couples TRBV6-1 to TRBJ1-3; 9 nucleotides line up with TRBD1. Trimming removed 6 bases from V and 2 bases from J; junction bases left unmatched: 2. The CDR3 has 14 residues. Germline assignment: CDR1 MNHNS and CDR2 SASEGT. Here the CDR3 reads CASSGDRAGNTIYF. CDR3 nucleotide sequence: TGTGCCAGCAGCGGGGACAGGGCTGGAAACACCATATATTTT.

The chain joins TRBV7-2 to TRBJ2-3; 10 nucleotides agree with TRBD2. The J segment lost 2 bases and the V segment lost 5 bases, leaving 4 bases of the junction unmatched. Germline V gene lookup returns CDR1 SGHTA and CDR2 FQGNSA. The CDR3 totals 15 residues. DNA of the CDR3: TGTGCCAGCAGCGCTCTAGCGGGGGCCACAGATACGCAGTATTTT. Translated, it gives CASSALAGATDTQYF.

The chain carries TRBV7-2 and TRBJ2-5; a possible D gene is TRBD1 (6 bases). The CDR3 sequence is 14 residues long. The germline V and J ends were trimmed by 4 bases and 7 bases, with 16 bases remaining between them. Germline loops: CDR1 SGHTA, CDR2 FQGNSA. CDR3 DNA sequence: TGTGCCAGCAGCTGGACGGGGCTAGGGGGGACCCAGTACTTC. Its translation: CASSWTGLGGTQYF.

The chain recombines TRBV28 with TRBJ2-1, with 10 bases fitting TRBD1. The V and J ends lost 7 bases and 8 bases, in that order; junction bases with no gene match: 11. CDR3 length equals 15 residues. Germline V gene data show CDR1 as MDHEN and CDR2 as SYDVKM. The CDR3 spells CASIPRDRGKHEQFF. The CDR3 bases are TGTGCCAGCATTCCCCGGGACAGGGGAAAACATGAGCAGTTCTTC.

The chain uses TRBV7-2 and TRBJ2-3; D unresolved. The V gene's germline CDR1 is SGHTA and CDR2 FQGNSA. The V gene lost 9 bases and the J gene lost 0 bases, with 10 bases spanning the gap. The CDR3 length is 13 residues. The CDR3 loop is CASLIPSTDTQYF. DNA of the CDR3: TGTGCCAGTTTAATTCCTAGCACAGATACGCAGTATTTT.

The V gene is TRBV5-6, the J gene TRBJ1-2, with D perhaps TRBD1 (6 bases). The CDR3 extends over 14 amino acids. Trimming removed 4 bases at V and 2 bases at J, with 12 bases between. In germline, CDR1 is SGHDT, CDR2 YYEEEE. CDR3 protein: CASSRRDMNYGYTF. The CDR3 nucleotides are TGTGCCAGCAGCCGCCGGGACATGAACTATGGCTACACCTTC.

This clonotype was observed a single time. The V call is TRBV4-3, the J call TRBJ2-3; D call uncertain. CDR3 length equals 15 residues. Germline V lookup: CDR1 LGHNA, CDR2 YSLEER. The germline V and J ends were trimmed by 2 bases and 2 bases, with 11 bases remaining between them. CDR3 protein: CASSQSFEATDTQYF. As DNA, the CDR3 is TGCGCCAGCAGCCAATCCTTTGAGGCCACAGATACGCAGTATTTT.

J is TRBJ2-1 and V is TRBV20-1; possibly TRBD2 for D (6 bases). The length of the CDR3 is 14 residues. In germline, CDR1 is DFQATT, CDR2 SNEGSKA (reference sequence). V lost 3 bases and J lost 3, with 12 bases in between. CDR3 nucleotide sequence: TGCAGTGCTAGGCCCGGACTAAGCTACAATGAGCAGTTCTTC. This sequence encodes CSARPGLSYNEQFF.

This clonotype was counted a few times. The genes are TRBV24-1 and TRBJ1-5; 7 positions agree with TRBD1. Trimming cost V 4 bases and J 7 bases; bases outside gene matches: 15. Germline CDR1 is KGHDR and CDR2 is SFDVKD. The CDR3 totals 17 residues. The CDR3 DNA is TGTGCCACCAGTGACAGACAGGGTATATCGCCCCACCAGCCCCAGCATTTT. Translated, it gives CATSDRQGISPHQPQHF.

This clonotype came up a few times. This sequence joins TRBV6-2 or TRBV6-3 and TRBJ2-5, with 9 positions matching TRBD1. V was pared by 5 bases and J by 5 bases, with 6 bases of the junction left unmatched. Germline assignment: CDR1 MNHEY and CDR2 SVGEGT. This CDR3 has 14 residues. The CDR3, as DNA: TGTGCCAGCAGTCCCGGACAGGGGAGGGAGACCCAGTACTTC. It translates to CASSPGQGRETQYF.

In this sample, this clonotype turned up once. The chain combines TRBV7-2 with TRBJ2-1; TRBD1 matches at 8 bases. The end of the DNA fits TRBJ2-7 better, so the J call may be wrong. This CDR3 region has 14 residues. Germline V CDR1 and CDR2: SGHTA, FQGNSA. The CDR3 protein is CASSSGDRLREQYF. For the CDR3, the DNA is TGTGCCAGCAGCTCCGGGGACAGGTTGAGGGAGCAGTACTTC.

The chain joins TRBV12-3 or TRBV12-4 to TRBJ1-5; 7 nucleotides agree with TRBD1. CDR3 length: 13 residues. Unmatched junction bases numbered 3, after V lost 5 bases and J lost 5 bases. CDR3 bases: TGTGCCAGCAGTCGAGGGGGCCATCAGCCCCAGCATTTT. The encoded protein is CASSRGGHQPQHF.

The chain carries TRBV5-1 and TRBJ2-3, with 9 bases lining up with TRBD2. CDR3 size: 16 residues. Germline values: CDR1 SGHRS, CDR2 YFSETQ. The V and J ends lost 0 bases and 6 bases, in that order; junction bases with no gene match: 8. The CDR3 region is CASSLDGGGAWDTQYF. In DNA, the CDR3 is TGCGCCAGCAGCTTGGATGGCGGGGGGGCCTGGGATACGCAGTATTTT.

Here the CDR3 DNA reads TGTGCCAGCAGCTTGGGGTTTACAGGCGGTTCACCCCTCCACTTT. Amino acids: CASSLGFTGGSPLHF. This sequence joins TRBV11-1 and TRBJ1-6; D possibly corresponds to TRBD1 (5 bases). CDR1 and CDR2 from the germline V gene are SGHAT and FQDESV (reference sequence). The CDR3 contains 15 residues. Deletions cut 3 bases from V and 9 bases from J, with 15 bases between. Together with reference TRBV11-1 and TRBJ1-6, the CDR3 gives the full variable domain: EAEVAQSPRYKITEKSQAVAFWCDPISGHATLYWYRQILGQGPELLVQFQDESVVDDSQLPKDRFSAERLKGVDSTLKIQPAELGDSAMYLCASSLGFTGGSPLHFGNGTRLTVT.

The chain links TRBV20-1 to TRBJ1-5; the match to TRBD1 covers 10 bases. The V gene end was trimmed by 1 base and the J gene end by 4 bases; junction bases not matched to a gene: 7. The CDR3 is made up of 16 amino acids. CDR1 is DFQATT, CDR2 SNEGSKA, per germline (reference sequence). The DNA for the CDR3 is TGCAGTGCTAGAGCACCTGGGACAGGGGATAATCAGCCCCAGCATTTT. Amino acid sequence: CSARAPGTGDNQPQHF.

The chain has TRBV5-1 and TRBJ2-7, with a weak D call TRBD1 (6 bases). Trimming took off 1 base at V and 9 bases at J, with 20 bases between the two ends. The germline V gene encodes CDR1 SGHRS and CDR2 YFSETQ. The CDR3 loop spans 15 amino acids. The CDR3 nucleotides read TGCGCCAGCAGCTTGACGTCAGGGGACCGGCCGGGGCAGTACTTC. It is translated as CASSLTSGDRPGQYF.

As regards this clonotype: At one of its ends the junction is not consistent with the germline gene, which may arise from a read error. The genes are TRBV6-2 or TRBV6-3 and TRBJ1-6; D is perhaps TRBD1 (6 bases). CDR3 length: 15 amino acids. Germline CDR1 is MNHEY and CDR2 is SVGEGT. The CDR3 DNA follows: TGTGCCAGCAGTGCCGGAGGGACATTTGGATCACCCCCCCACTTT. Encoded protein: CASSAGGTFGSPPHF.

The rearrangement uses TRBV28 and TRBJ1-6; unclear D gene. This CDR3 has 14 residues. V was pared by 4 bases and J by 10 bases, with 14 bases between. Looked up from germline, CDR1 is MDHEN and CDR2 is SYDVKM. The CDR3 DNA reads as TGTGCCAGCAGTTCGCCCGGGGTAATGTCACCCCTCCACTTT. Residues: CASSSPGVMSPLHF.

The rearrangement links TRBV19 to TRBJ2-7; the match to TRBD1 covers 7 bases. Germline trimming cut 4 bases from V and 0 bases from J; bases unmatched to any gene: 9. Germline values: CDR1 LNHDA, CDR2 SQIVND (reference sequence). The length of the CDR3 is 16 residues. This CDR3 is CASSTRDSRSSYEQYF. In DNA form, the CDR3 reads TGTGCCAGTAGTACCCGGGACAGCAGAAGCTCCTACGAGCAGTACTTC.

The chain carries TRBV6-1 and TRBJ1-2; a possible D gene is TRBD1 (5 bases). The V gene lost 5 bases and the J gene lost 10 bases, with 23 bases spanning the gap. Looked up from germline, CDR1 is MNHNS and CDR2 is SASEGT. The CDR3 totals 15 residues. The CDR3 bases are TGTGCCAGCAGTCCCCTTGTACGCCTCGGGGCGGCCTACACCTTC. Translated: CASSPLVRLGAAYTF.

This chain connects TRBV19 to TRBJ1-5; TRBD1 agrees at 9 bases. The trim removed 3 bases at V and 7 bases at J, leaving 4 bases unmatched. Germline V gene lookup returns CDR1 LNHDA and CDR2 SQIVND (reference sequence). This CDR3 region has 14 residues. The CDR3 loop is CASSITGGRQPQHF. CDR3 in DNA: TGTGCCAGTAGTATTACAGGGGGCAGACAGCCCCAGCATTTT.

This chain links TRBV28 with TRBJ2-2; 9 bases align to TRBD1. Trimming took 6 bases from V and 7 from J; bases not matched to a gene: 9. Germline V gene sequence: CDR1 MDHEN, CDR2 SYDVKM. The CDR3 consists of 15 residues. DNA for the CDR3: TGTGCCAGCAGCATGAACAGGGGGCGGGGCGGGGAGCTGTTTTTT. Its translation is CASSMNRGRGGELFF.

This sequence joins TRBV19 and TRBJ1-2; TRBD1 is a possible D gene (5 bases). The CDR3 is 13 amino acids. The V end was cut by 10 bases, the J end by 6 bases, with 18 bases between. Germline CDR1 reads LNHDA; CDR2 reads SQIVND (reference sequence). Here the CDR3 DNA reads TGTGCCACCCGCCGAGTAGCAGGGAATGGCTACACCTTC. Its protein product is CATRRVAGNGYTF.

V and J are TRBV10-3 and TRBJ2-2; D gene uncertain. Trimming stripped 4 bases from V and 4 bases from J, with 10 bases between. Germline V lookup: CDR1 ENHRY, CDR2 SYGVKD. This CDR3 is built from 14 residues. As DNA, the CDR3 is TGTGCCATCAGTGGTCCGGGCACCACCGGGGAGCTGTTTTTT. This codes for CAISGPGTTGELFF.

The chain is built from TRBV14 and TRBJ1-1; D call uncertain. CDR1 is SGHDN, CDR2 FVKESK, per germline. This CDR3 has 13 amino acids. The V gene lost 0 bases and the J gene lost 5 bases, with 7 bases spanning the gap. The CDR3 region has the DNA TGTGCCAGCAGCCAAGACAGAAGGACTGAAGCTTTCTTT. It is translated as CASSQDRRTEAFF.